This record looks at one T cell receptor beta chain sequence and its context. This record comes from a study of T cells after somatic rescue of genetic block. The V and J ends lost 6 bases and 5 bases respectively, with 19 bases between them. There are 15 residues in the CDR3. CDR1 is MNHEY, CDR2 SVGAGI, per germline. Some clones are missing from TCRdb's copy, which holds only in-frame ones; the method was immunoSEQ multiplex PCR. The data contain 14,000 to 15,000 clones, about two thirds of them seen just once; the ten biggest clones take up approximately 14%. J is TRBJ1-2 and V is TRBV6-5; no reliable D call. Sequenced: peripheral blood mononuclear cells (PBMCs). The TCR sequence derives from a boy between 10 and 17 years old. CDR3 in amino acids: CASSPIGSGRYGYTF. CDR3 coding DNA: TGTGCCAGCAGCCCCATCGGGTCTGGACGGTATGGCTACACCTTC.